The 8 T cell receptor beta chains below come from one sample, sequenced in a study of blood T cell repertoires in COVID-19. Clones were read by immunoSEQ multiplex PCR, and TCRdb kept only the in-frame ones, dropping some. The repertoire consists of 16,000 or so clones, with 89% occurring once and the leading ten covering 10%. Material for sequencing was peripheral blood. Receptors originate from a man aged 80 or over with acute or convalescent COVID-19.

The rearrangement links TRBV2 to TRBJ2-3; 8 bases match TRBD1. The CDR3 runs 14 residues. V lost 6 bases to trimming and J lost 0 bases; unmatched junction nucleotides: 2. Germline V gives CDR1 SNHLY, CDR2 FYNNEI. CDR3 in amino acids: CASRRQGSTDTQYF. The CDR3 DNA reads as TGTGCCAGCAGGCGACAGGGGAGCACAGATACGCAGTATTTT.

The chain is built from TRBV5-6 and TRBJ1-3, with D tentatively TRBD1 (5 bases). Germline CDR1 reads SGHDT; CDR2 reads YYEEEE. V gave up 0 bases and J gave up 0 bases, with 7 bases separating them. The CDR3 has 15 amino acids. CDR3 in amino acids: CASSLGQHSGNTIYF. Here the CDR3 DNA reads TGTGCCAGCAGCTTGGGACAGCACTCTGGAAACACCATATATTTT.

This CDR3 is CASSPRSGAGQPQHF. The CDR3 nucleotides read TGTGCCAGCAGCCCCCGGTCAGGGGCTGGGCAGCCCCAGCATTTT. The chain links TRBV7-6 to TRBJ1-5; TRBD1 might be the D (6 bases). Trimming removed 5 bases from V and 7 bases from J, with 18 bases in between. CDR1 SGHVS and CDR2 FNYEAQ come from the germline V gene. The length of the CDR3 is 15 residues. Full variable domain (rest looked up from reference TRBV7-6 and TRBJ1-5): GAGVSQSPRYKVTKRGQDVALRCDPISGHVSLYWYRQALGQGPEFLTYFNYEAQQDKSGLPNDRFSAERPEGSISTLTIQRTEQRDSAMYRCASSPRSGAGQPQHFGDGTRLSIL.

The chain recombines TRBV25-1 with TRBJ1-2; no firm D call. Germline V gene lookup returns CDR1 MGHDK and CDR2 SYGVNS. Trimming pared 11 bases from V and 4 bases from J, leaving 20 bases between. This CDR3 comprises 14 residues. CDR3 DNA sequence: TGTGCCCAGAATACGCAGAACGGAGCCTATGGCTACACCTTC. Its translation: CAQNTQNGAYGYTF.

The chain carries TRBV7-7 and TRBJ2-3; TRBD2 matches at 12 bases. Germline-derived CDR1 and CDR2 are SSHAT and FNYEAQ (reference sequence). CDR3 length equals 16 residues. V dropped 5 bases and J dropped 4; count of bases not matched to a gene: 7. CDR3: CASSPMTSGSPDTQYF. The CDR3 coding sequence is TGTGCCAGCAGCCCCATGACTAGCGGGAGCCCAGATACGCAGTATTTT. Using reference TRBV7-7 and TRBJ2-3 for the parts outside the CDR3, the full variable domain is GAGVSQSPRYKVTKRGQDVTLRCDPISSHATLYWYQQALGQGPEFLTYFNYEAQPDKSGLPSDRFSAERPEGSISTLTIQRTEQRDSAMYRCASSPMTSGSPDTQYFGPGTRLTVL.

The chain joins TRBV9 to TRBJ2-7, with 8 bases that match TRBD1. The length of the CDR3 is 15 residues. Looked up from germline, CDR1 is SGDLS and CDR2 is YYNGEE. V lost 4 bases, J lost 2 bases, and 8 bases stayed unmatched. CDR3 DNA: TGTGCCAGCAGCTTCGGACAGGGTGGCACCTACGAGCAGTACTTC. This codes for CASSFGQGGTYEQYF.

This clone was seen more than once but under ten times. CDR3: CASLGQASNQPQHF. CDR3 nucleotides: TGTGCCAGTTTAGGACAGGCCAGCAATCAGCCCCAGCATTTT. V usage is TRBV2 and J usage is TRBJ1-5; 7 nucleotides match TRBD1. CDR1 and CDR2 from the germline V gene are SNHLY and FYNNEI. The length of the CDR3 is 14 residues. The V segment lost 9 bases and the J segment 1 base; nucleotides outside the gene matches: 6.

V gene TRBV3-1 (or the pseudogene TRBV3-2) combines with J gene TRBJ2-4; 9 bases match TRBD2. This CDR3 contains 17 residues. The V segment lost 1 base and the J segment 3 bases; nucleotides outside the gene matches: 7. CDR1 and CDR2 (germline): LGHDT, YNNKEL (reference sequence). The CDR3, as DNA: TGTGCCAGCAGCCAAGTGCGGGAGGGCCGAAGCAAAAACATTCAGTACTTC. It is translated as CASSQVREGRSKNIQYF.